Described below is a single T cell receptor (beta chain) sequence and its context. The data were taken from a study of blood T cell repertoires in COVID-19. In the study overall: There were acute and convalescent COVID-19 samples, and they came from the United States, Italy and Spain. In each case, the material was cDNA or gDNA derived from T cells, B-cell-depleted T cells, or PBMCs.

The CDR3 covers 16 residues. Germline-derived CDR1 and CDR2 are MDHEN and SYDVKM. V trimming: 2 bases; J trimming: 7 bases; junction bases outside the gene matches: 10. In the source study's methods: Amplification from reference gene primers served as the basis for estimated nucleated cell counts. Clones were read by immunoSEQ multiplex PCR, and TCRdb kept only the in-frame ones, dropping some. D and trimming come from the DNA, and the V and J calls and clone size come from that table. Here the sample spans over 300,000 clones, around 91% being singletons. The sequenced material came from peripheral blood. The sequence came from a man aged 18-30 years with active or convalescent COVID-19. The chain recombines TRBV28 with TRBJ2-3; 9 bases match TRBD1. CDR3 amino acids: CASSLVPGTGTNTQYF. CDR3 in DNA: TGTGCCAGCAGTTTAGTGCCCGGGACAGGGACGAATACGCAGTATTTT.